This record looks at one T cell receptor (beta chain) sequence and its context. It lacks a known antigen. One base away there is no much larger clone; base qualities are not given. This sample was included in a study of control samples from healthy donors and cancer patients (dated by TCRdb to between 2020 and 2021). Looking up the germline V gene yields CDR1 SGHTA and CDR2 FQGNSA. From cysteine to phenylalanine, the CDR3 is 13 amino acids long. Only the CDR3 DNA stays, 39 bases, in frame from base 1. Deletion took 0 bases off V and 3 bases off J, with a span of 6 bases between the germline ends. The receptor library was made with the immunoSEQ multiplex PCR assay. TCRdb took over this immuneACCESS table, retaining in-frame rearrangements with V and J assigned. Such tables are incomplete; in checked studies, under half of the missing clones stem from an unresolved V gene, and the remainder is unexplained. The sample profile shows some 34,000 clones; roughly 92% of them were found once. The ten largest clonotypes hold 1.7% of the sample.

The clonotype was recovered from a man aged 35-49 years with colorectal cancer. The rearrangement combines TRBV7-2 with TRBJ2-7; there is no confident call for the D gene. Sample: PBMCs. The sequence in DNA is TGTGCCAGCAGCTTAGCGGTGCTCTACGAGCAGTACTTC. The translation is CASSLAVLYEQYF. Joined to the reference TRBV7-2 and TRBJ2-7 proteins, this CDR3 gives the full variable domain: GAGVSQSPSNKVTEKGKDVELRCDPISGHTALYWYRQSLGQGLEFLIYFQGNSAPDKSGLPSDRFSAERTGGSVSTLTIQRTQQEDSAVYLCASSLAVLYEQYFGPGTRLTVT.